The following is a T cell receptor (beta chain) sequence with its context. These data are taken from a study of blood T cell repertoires in COVID-19. This CDR3 comprises 15 residues. CDR1 and CDR2 from the germline V gene are MDHEN and SYDVKM. V trimming: 1 base; J trimming: 6 bases; junction bases outside the gene matches: 6. TCRdb keeps only in-frame clones here, not all; method: immunoSEQ multiplex PCR. This sample has approximately 140,000 clones, with 80% to 90% found just once. The sequenced material came from peripheral blood. V usage is TRBV28 and J usage is TRBJ2-7; TRBD1 agrees at 10 bases. The source is a man older than 75 with acute or convalescent COVID-19. The CDR3 region has the DNA TGTGCCAGCAGTTTATATGGGGACAGGGGTTCCGAGCAGTACTTC. Its translation: CASSLYGDRGSEQYF. The full variable domain, completed using reference TRBV28 and TRBJ2-7, is DVKVTQSSRYLVKRTGEKVFLECVQDMDHENMFWYRQDPGLGLRLIYFSYDVKMKEKGDIPEGYSVSREKKERFSLILESASTNQTSMYLCASSLYGDRGSEQYFGPGTRLTVT.